This TCR beta chain came from a study of control samples from healthy donors and cancer patients. Repertoires were generated with immunoSEQ multiplex PCR, while TCRdb's copy carries only in-frame clones and drops some. The sample holds 200,000 to 250,000 clones; about 94% are singletons and the top ten take approximately 1.5%. The sequence came from a man aged 45-60 years in good health. The source material was blood.

CDR3 sequence: CASSTGTGGLNEQFF. The CDR3 coding sequence is TGCGCCAGCAGCACCGGGACAGGGGGCTTGAATGAGCAGTTCTTC. The chain couples TRBV5-1 to TRBJ2-1; 12 bases are shared with TRBD1. The CDR3 totals 15 residues. The ends lost 4 bases at V and 7 bases at J; junction bases unmatched: 6. Germline CDR1 and CDR2: SGHRS and YFSETQ.